The 18 T cell receptor beta chains given below trace back to one sample, sequenced in a study of cytomegalovirus exposure and HLA in healthy donors. 13 Jbeta primers and 60 Vbeta primers were used for the PCR. Produced via immunoSEQ multiplex PCR; TCRdb's table is partial and in-frame only. The repertoire consists of approximately 190,000 clones, with around 85% occurring once and the leading ten covering around 4%. The sample taken for sequencing was PBMCs. The receptor set was obtained from a man aged 50-60 years in good health and CMV-seronegative.

The chain uses TRBV11-2 and TRBJ2-7; 9 nucleotides match TRBD2. The trim removed 0 bases at V and 4 bases at J, leaving 4 bases unmatched. CDR3 length: 15 residues. Germline V lookup: CDR1 SGHAT, CDR2 FQNNGV. This CDR3 is CASSLERGGRYEQYF. Here the CDR3 DNA reads TGTGCCAGCAGCTTAGAGCGGGGGGGCCGGTACGAGCAGTACTTC.

The chain combines TRBV29-1 with TRBJ2-3, with D maybe TRBD1 (5 bases). The V gene lost 7 bases and the J gene lost 0 bases, with 20 bases spanning the gap. CDR3 length equals 16 residues. Per the germline V gene, CDR1 is SQVTM and CDR2 is ANQGSEA. The CDR3 reads CSAAEGAYPSTDTQYF. DNA of the CDR3: TGCAGCGCAGCAGAAGGGGCCTATCCTAGCACAGATACGCAGTATTTT.

The chain recombines TRBV12-5 with TRBJ1-2; 8 bases agree with TRBD1. This CDR3 is built from 12 residues. Germline V lookup: CDR1 LGHNT, CDR2 FRNRAP. J lost 14 bases, V lost 0 bases, and 5 bases had no gene match. CDR3 amino acids: CASGLVLQGETF. The CDR3 region has the DNA TGTGCTAGTGGTTTGGTACTACAGGGGGAGACCTTC. Variable domain in full (rest from reference TRBV12-5 and TRBJ1-2): DARVTQTPRHKVTEMGQEVTMRCQPILGHNTVFWYRQTMMQGLELLAYFRNRAPLDDSGMPKDRFSAEMPDATLATLKIQPSEPRDSAVYFCASGLVLQGETFGSGTRLTVV.

The DNA for the CDR3 is TGTGCCAGCAACCTTGCCGGGACAGGAGATCAGCCCCAGCATTTT. Protein: CASNLAGTGDQPQHF. The chain couples TRBV19 to TRBJ1-5; 8 nucleotides align to TRBD1. Trimming cost V 9 bases and J 5 bases; bases outside gene matches: 12. The CDR3 length is 15 residues. Germline values: CDR1 LNHDA, CDR2 SQIVND (reference sequence).

This clone was seen a handful of times. The chain combines TRBV6-5 with TRBJ2-7, with 11 bases identical to TRBD2. The CDR3 extends over 14 amino acids. With V trimmed by 4 bases and J by 2 bases, 1 base remained unmatched. Germline V gene data show CDR1 as MNHEY and CDR2 as SVGAGI. CDR3 coding DNA: TGTGCCAGCAGTTTGACTAGCGGGACCTACGAGCAGTACTTC. Translating gives CASSLTSGTYEQYF.

The rearrangement links TRBV19 to TRBJ2-3; D gene uncertain. V gave up 5 bases and J gave up 3 bases, with 3 bases separating them. The CDR3 spans 11 residues. Germline V CDR1 and CDR2: LNHDA, SQIVND (reference sequence). DNA of the CDR3: TGTGCCAGTAGTCGGACAGATACGCAGTATTTT. This translates into CASSRTDTQYF.

Worth noting for this clone: The same CDR3 also results from other DNA sequences found in this sample. CDR3 in amino acids: CSVGEGRETQYF. The CDR3, as DNA: TGCAGCGTTGGGGAGGGGCGAGAGACCCAGTACTTC. V and J are TRBV29-1 and TRBJ2-5; TRBD2 agrees at 7 bases. Germline CDR1 reads SQVTM; CDR2 reads ANQGSEA. This CDR3 spans 12 amino acids. The V and J ends lost 4 bases and 4 bases, in that order; junction bases with no gene match: 3.

The gene calls are TRBV7-2 and TRBJ2-7, with D unclear. V was pared by 4 bases and J by 3 bases, with 4 bases between. Germline CDR1 and CDR2: SGHTA and FQGNSA. The CDR3 loop spans 11 amino acids. CDR3 amino acids: CASSSHYEQYF. The CDR3 DNA is TGTGCCAGCAGCTCCCACTACGAGCAGTACTTC.

The chain combines TRBV4-3 with TRBJ2-1, with a tentative D call TRBD2 (5 bases). CDR3 length: 13 amino acids. Per the germline V gene, CDR1 is LGHNA and CDR2 is YSLEER. Trimming removed 0 bases from V and 5 bases from J, with 5 bases in between. As DNA, the CDR3 is TGCGCCAGCAGCCAAGAAGCGGACAATGAGCAGTTCTTC. Translating it yields CASSQEADNEQFF.

The chain has TRBV13 and TRBJ2-6; D not certain. CDR3 length equals 15 residues. Germline V lookup: CDR1 PRHDT, CDR2 FYEKMQ (reference sequence). V gave up 7 bases and J gave up 0 bases, with 10 bases separating them. CDR3 sequence reads: CASTFLVSGANVLTF. In DNA form, the CDR3 reads TGTGCCAGCACGTTTCTAGTCTCTGGGGCCAACGTCCTGACTTTC.

This sequence joins TRBV5-4 and TRBJ1-1, with 8 positions matching TRBD1. Germline CDR1 is SGHNT and CDR2 is YYREEE (reference sequence). The J segment lost 13 bases and the V segment lost 2 bases, leaving 16 bases of the junction unmatched. The CDR3 consists of 15 residues. The CDR3: CASSFFASDRELGFF. In nucleotides, the CDR3 is TGTGCCAGCAGCTTTTTCGCCTCGGACAGGGAATTGGGTTTCTTT.

The V gene is TRBV4-2, the J gene TRBJ2-2, with 12 bases that match TRBD2. CDR3 size: 14 residues. The V gene's germline CDR1 is LGHNA and CDR2 YNFKEQ. Trimming took 6 bases from V and 6 from J; bases not matched to a gene: 2. Written as DNA, the CDR3 is TGTGCCAGCAGTTCTAGCGGGGGGGCCGGGGAGCTGTTTTTT. Residues: CASSSSGGAGELFF.

The chain employs TRBV4-1 and TRBJ2-5, with TRBD2 identical over 14 bases. Matching the DNA end better, TRBJ2-7 makes the J call doubtful. CDR1 and CDR2 from the germline V gene are MGHRA and YSYEKL. The CDR3 contains 16 residues. In DNA form, the CDR3 reads TGCGCCAGCAGCCAAGGACTAGCGGGGGGGAATTACGAGCAGTACTTC. This codes for CASSQGLAGGNYEQYF.

The V call is TRBV15, the J call TRBJ2-3, with 7 positions matching TRBD1. The V and J ends lost 3 bases and 12 bases, in that order; junction bases with no gene match: 12. In germline, CDR1 is LNHNV, CDR2 YYDKDF (reference sequence). The length of the CDR3 is 14 residues. CDR3 nucleotide sequence: TGTGCCACCAGCAGGGCCGGGACAGTAAGCCTTCAGTATTTT. It is translated as CATSRAGTVSLQYF.

V is TRBV10-3 and J is TRBJ1-6, with no clear D. CDR3 size: 14 residues. Germline V gene data show CDR1 as ENHRY and CDR2 as SYGVKD. V lost 6 bases, J lost 10 bases, and 16 bases lay in between. Here the CDR3 DNA reads TGTGCCATCAGGGCCTCGGTTCTAGAATCACCCCTCCACTTT. This gives the protein CAIRASVLESPLHF.

V gene TRBV7-3 combines with J gene TRBJ1-1, with D perhaps TRBD1 (5 bases). V was shortened by 0 bases and J by 3 bases, with 8 bases between the two germline ends. The CDR3 consists of 14 residues. The V gene's germline CDR1 is SGHTA and CDR2 FQGTGA. This CDR3 reads CASSLTGVDTEAFF. DNA of the CDR3: TGTGCCAGCAGCTTAACAGGGGTCGACACTGAAGCTTTCTTT.

The V gene is TRBV13, the J gene TRBJ2-5, with D maybe TRBD2 (6 bases). This CDR3 has 13 amino acids. In germline, CDR1 is PRHDT, CDR2 FYEKMQ (reference sequence). The V and J ends lost 11 bases and 1 base respectively, with 14 bases between them. For the CDR3, the DNA is TGTGCCGGAAGTCGGGGGTCCCAAGAGACCCAGTACTTC. Its protein product is CAGSRGSQETQYF.

The chain recombines TRBV19 with TRBJ1-2; no clear D gene. Trimming pared 5 bases from V and 0 bases from J, leaving 13 bases between. Germline V gives CDR1 LNHDA, CDR2 SQIVND (reference sequence). The CDR3 totals 15 residues. This CDR3 is CASSFSAEANYGYTF. The CDR3 DNA is TGTGCCAGTAGTTTTTCAGCGGAAGCTAACTATGGCTACACCTTC.